This TCR beta chain was recovered during a study of OX40 agonist ivuxolimab in advanced cancers. Whole-study results and caveats: Mean expanded clone counts were higher in CD8+ than CD4+ T cells. Researchers did not determine the expanded peripheral T cells' antigen specificity.

With respect to this clone: No antigen is known for it.

Losses at the gene ends were 8 bases for V and 10 bases for J; bases not matched to a gene: 10. The germline V gene has CDR1 SQVTM and CDR2 ANQGSEA. CDR3 length: 13 residues. Clones were sequenced by immunoSEQ multiplex PCR, and TCRdb holds only the in-frame ones, with some missing. Found here are tens of thousands of clones, 75% to 85% of them singletons; the top ten hold about 18%. The chain joins TRBV29-1 to TRBJ2-1; TRBD2 aligns across 11 bases. The clonotype originates from an adult with an advanced solid tumor such as melanoma, head and neck, liver or kidney cancer. This specimen was CD4+ or CD8+ T cells sorted from blood, taken in a trial of the OX40 agonist ivuxolimab. CDR3 DNA: TGCAGCACCCGACTAGCGGGGACCGGGGAGCAGTTCTTC. As protein: CSTRLAGTGEQFF.